The rows below give T cell receptor beta chains drawn from one sample of a study of cytomegalovirus exposure and HLA in healthy donors. Assay: immunoSEQ multiplex PCR; the TCRdb copy retains only in-frame clones and omits some. The specimen's table records about 60,000 clones. Sequencing was done on a sample of PBMCs. These receptors were collected from a woman aged 18 to 35 in good health and CMV-seronegative. Each CDR3 is given with its conserved first and last residue. A D gene is named only where the DNA matches it firmly.

V	D	J	CDR3	DNA
TRBV6-1	TRBD1	TRBJ2-7	CASSDPGQGAQEQYF	TGTGCCAGCAGTGATCCGGGACAGGGGGCGCAGGAGCAGTACTTC
TRBV11-2	TRBD1	TRBJ2-1	CASSPGTGAYNEQFF	TGTGCCAGCAGCCCGGGGACAGGGGCCTACAATGAGCAGTTCTTC
TRBV7-3	.	TRBJ1-2	CASSPDGGIYGYTF	TGTGCCAGCAGCCCCGACGGGGGGATCTATGGCTACACCTTC
TRBV27	TRBD1	TRBJ2-7	CASSHLQGAHEQYF	TGTGCCAGCAGCCACCTACAGGGGGCCCACGAGCAGTACTTC
TRBV19	TRBD1	TRBJ1-2	CASSMGQGLVGYGYTF	TGTGCCAGTAGTATGGGACAGGGTCTAGTGGGCTATGGCTACACCTTC
TRBV29-1	.	TRBJ1-1	CSVGSNANTEAFF	TGCAGCGTTGGAAGCAATGCGAACACTGAAGCTTTCTTT
TRBV5-6	.	TRBJ1-1	CASSLWGQNTEAFF	TGTGCCAGCAGCTTGTGGGGGCAGAACACTGAAGCTTTCTTT
TRBV27	.	TRBJ2-5	CASSLLRGGPETQYF	TGTGCCAGCAGTTTATTGCGGGGCGGTCCGGAGACCCAGTACTTC
TRBV4-1	.	TRBJ2-5	CASSQGQLQETQYF	TGCGCCAGCAGCCAAGGACAGCTTCAAGAGACCCAGTACTTC
TRBV9	.	TRBJ1-2	CASSDWGRGFYGYTF	TGTGCCAGCAGCGATTGGGGCAGGGGCTTCTATGGCTACACCTTC
TRBV5-6	.	TRBJ1-1	CASSLGAVNTEAFF	TGTGCCAGCAGCTTGGGAGCGGTGAACACTGAAGCTTTCTTT
TRBV2	.	TRBJ1-5	CASMAHSFYSNQPQHF	TGTGCCAGCATGGCGCACAGCTTTTATAGCAATCAGCCCCAGCATTTT
TRBV7-8	.	TRBJ2-1	CASSYSSADLYNEQFF	TGTGCCAGCAGCTACTCCTCAGCGGACCTATACAATGAGCAGTTCTTC
TRBV5-1	TRBD1	TRBJ2-7	CASSWGTGNYEQYF	TGCGCCAGCAGCTGGGGGACAGGTAACTACGAGCAGTACTTC
TRBV6-1	.	TRBJ2-7	CASSGKVTGYEQYF	TGTGCCAGCAGTGGGAAAGTAACAGGCTACGAGCAGTACTTC
TRBV7-8	.	TRBJ2-6	CASSGARGANVLTF	TGTGCCAGCAGCGGGGCTCGAGGGGCCAACGTCCTGACTTTC
TRBV6-1	.	TRBJ1-6	CASSENRASYNSPLHF	TGTGCCAGCAGTGAAAACAGGGCTTCTTATAATTCACCCCTCCACTTT
TRBV29-1	TRBD2	TRBJ2-1	CSAPGLAASSEDNEQFF	TGCAGCGCCCCGGGACTAGCGGCTTCCTCTGAAGACAATGAGCAGTTCTTC
TRBV5-1	.	TRBJ2-7	CASKPTAGDSYEQYF	TGCGCCAGCAAGCCCACCGCGGGTGACTCCTACGAGCAGTACTTC
TRBV6-6	.	TRBJ1-2	CASRPQTGRIEGYTF	TGTGCCAGCAGACCCCAGACAGGCCGTATCGAGGGCTACACCTTC
TRBV15	TRBD1	TRBJ1-2	CATSSRGRDYGYTF	TGTGCCACCAGCAGCAGGGGGCGAGACTATGGCTACACCTTC
TRBV7-8	TRBD1	TRBJ1-6	CASSSDRGWDPGNSPLHF	TGTGCCAGCAGCTCCGACAGGGGTTGGGATCCTGGGAATTCACCCCTCCACTTT
TRBV2	.	TRBJ2-5	CASRLDQETQYF	TGTGCCAGCAGACTGGACCAAGAGACCCAGTACTTC
TRBV5-1	TRBD2	TRBJ2-1	CASSGGGLAPYNEQFF	TGCGCCAGCAGCGGGGGAGGACTAGCCCCCTACAATGAGCAGTTCTTC
TRBV5-1	.	TRBJ2-7	CASTPEGGEQYF	TGCGCCAGCACTCCGGAGGGAGGCGAGCAGTACTTC
TRBV29-1	TRBD1	TRBJ2-1	CSDRTGTYNEQFF	TGCAGCGACAGGACAGGTACCTACAATGAGCAGTTCTTC
TRBV19	TRBD1	TRBJ1-2	CASSIGHRGTNYGYTF	TGTGCCAGTAGTATAGGACACAGGGGGACGAACTATGGCTACACCTTC
TRBV28	.	TRBJ2-7	CASSSQRPGPYEQYF	TGTGCCAGCAGTTCCCAAAGGCCAGGGCCCTACGAGCAGTACTTC
TRBV5-1	.	TRBJ2-1	CASSLGGRVLSYNEQFF	TGCGCCAGCAGCTTGGGGGGCCGTGTATTGTCTTACAATGAGCAGTTCTTC
TRBV5-1	.	TRBJ1-1	CASSLGENTEAFF	TGCGCCAGCAGCTTGGGCGAGAACACTGAAGCTTTCTTT
TRBV19	.	TRBJ2-4	CASSIGTHGDIQYF	TGTGCCAGTAGTATAGGGACGCACGGGGACATTCAGTACTTC
TRBV2	TRBD2	TRBJ2-7	CLLSRLAGGDEQYF	TGCCTATTGAGTAGGCTAGCGGGAGGGGACGAGCAGTACTTC
TRBV2	TRBD2	TRBJ2-2	CASRTSVAGELFF	TGTGCCAGCAGGACTAGCGTTGCCGGGGAGCTGTTTTTT
TRBV27	TRBD1	TRBJ1-5	CASAGGTANQPQHF	TGTGCCAGCGCAGGGGGGACAGCTAATCAGCCCCAGCATTTT
TRBV7-2	TRBD2	TRBJ2-7	CASSWRLAGGLLPYEQYF	TGTGCCAGCAGCTGGCGTTTAGCGGGGGGCCTACTTCCCTACGAGCAGTACTTC
TRBV4-1	TRBD2	TRBJ2-7	CASSQGAGGPGEQYF	TGCGCCAGCAGCCAAGGAGCGGGGGGACCGGGGGAGCAGTACTTC
TRBV6-1	TRBD1	TRBJ1-2	CASRRDRGYGYTF	TGTGCCAGCAGACGGGACAGGGGCTATGGCTACACCTTC
TRBV29-1	.	TRBJ2-1	CSVSPLAWHEQFF	TGCAGCGTCTCCCCCCTAGCGTGGCATGAGCAGTTCTTC
TRBV6-1	TRBD2	TRBJ2-5	CASSGAGAWETQYF	TGTGCCAGCAGTGGAGCGGGAGCGTGGGAGACCCAGTACTTC
TRBV2	TRBD1	TRBJ2-7	CASSEPGQGKVTEQYF	TGTGCCAGCAGTGAACCCGGACAGGGAAAGGTCACCGAGCAGTACTTC
TRBV4-2	TRBD1	TRBJ1-3	CASSQPGTDGNTIYF	TGTGCCAGCAGCCAACCAGGGACAGATGGAAACACCATATATTTT
TRBV9	.	TRBJ1-1	CASSVEGTEAFF	TGTGCCAGCAGCGTGGAGGGCACTGAAGCTTTCTTT